This T cell receptor beta chain was sequenced for a study of human T cells and chemical hapten exposure. The wider study: Patients received weekly diphenylcyclopropenone doses to the scalp throughout the approximately 23-week study.

Study-level points and caveats: Unchanged with DPC sensitization were TCRs above 1 in 1000 frequency.

V dropped 1 base and J dropped 1 base, with 13 bases sitting between them. The germline CDR1 and CDR2 sequences are LGHNA and YSLEER. This CDR3 contains 16 residues. Sample time point: patch test 2, 6 weeks after DPC sensitization. This sample's treatment: therapeutic diphenylcyclopropenone sensitization with weekly scalp DPC. TCRdb re-called the RACE reads through MiXCR, storing one row per CDR3 protein. The table shows just over 350,000 distinct CDR3 sequences, with about 6.3% occurring only once. This clonotype was counted only a few times. The antigen remains unidentified. The receptor was isolated from a woman younger than 30 with alopecia areata. Some clones in this sample may be carry-over from other donors' samples. The sequencing used whole blood, collected in connection with sensitization to the hapten diphenylcyclopropenone (DPC). J is TRBJ1-1 and V is TRBV4-3; TRBD1 might be the D (6 bases). CDR3 coding DNA: TGCGCCAGCAGCCAAGTCAGGGGTGGGAGGAACACTGAAGCTTTCTTT. It specifies CASSQVRGGRNTEAFF.